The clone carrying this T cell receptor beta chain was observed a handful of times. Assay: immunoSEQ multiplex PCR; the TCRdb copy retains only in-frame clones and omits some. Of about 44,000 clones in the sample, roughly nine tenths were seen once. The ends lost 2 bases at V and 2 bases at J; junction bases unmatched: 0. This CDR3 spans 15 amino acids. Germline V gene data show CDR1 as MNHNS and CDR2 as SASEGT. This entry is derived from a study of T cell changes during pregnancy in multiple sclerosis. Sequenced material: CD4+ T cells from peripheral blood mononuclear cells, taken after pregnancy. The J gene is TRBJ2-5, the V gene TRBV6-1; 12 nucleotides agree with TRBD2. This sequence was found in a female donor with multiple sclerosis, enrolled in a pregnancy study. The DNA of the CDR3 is TGTGCCAGCAGTGAACTAGCGGGAGGGCAAGAGACCCAGTACTTC. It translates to CASSELAGGQETQYF.